These 20 T cell receptor beta chains were all obtained from the same sample, sequenced in a study of T cell responses to AZD1222 COVID-19 vaccine. TCRdb's copy holds only in-frame clones and misses some; the assay was immunoSEQ multiplex PCR. The sample lists approximately 100,000 clones, 87% seen once, with 12% in the top ten. The specimen comprised peripheral blood, sampled on day 0 of AZD1222 vaccination. These receptors were collected from an adult in good health.

The chain recombines TRBV5-4 with TRBJ2-1; 14 positions match TRBD2. After removal of 10 bases from V and 2 bases from J, the junction contained 14 bases not matched to a gene. This CDR3 has 18 residues. Per the germline V gene, CDR1 is SGHNT and CDR2 is YYREEE (reference sequence). CDR3 region: CAVSRGLAGGGTYNEQFF. Written as DNA, the CDR3 is TGTGCCGTCTCCAGAGGACTAGCGGGAGGAGGGACCTACAATGAGCAGTTCTTC.

This clone was detected once. The J gene is TRBJ1-1, the V gene TRBV7-2; no clear D gene. V was pared by 2 bases and J by 4 bases, with 8 bases between. The CDR3 contains 13 residues. Germline values: CDR1 SGHTA, CDR2 FQGNSA. CDR3: CASSLNRFTEAFF. CDR3 in DNA: TGTGCCAGCAGCTTAAATAGATTCACTGAAGCTTTCTTT.

The J gene is TRBJ2-5, the V gene TRBV4-1; D gene unclear. The CDR3 is made up of 13 amino acids. The ends were cut back, 2 bases at V and 3 bases at J, with 7 bases in the middle. CDR1 and CDR2 from the germline V gene are MGHRA and YSYEKL. The CDR3 coding sequence is TGCGCCAGCAGCCAACCCAACGAAGAGACCCAGTACTTC. Translating it yields CASSQPNEETQYF.

The chain has TRBV28 and TRBJ2-2; perhaps TRBD2 as D (5 bases). V was shortened by 3 bases and J by 4 bases, with 12 bases between the two germline ends. The CDR3 has 15 amino acids. Per the germline V gene, CDR1 is MDHEN and CDR2 is SYDVKM. The CDR3 reads CASSFDDAGTGELFF. The DNA for the CDR3 is TGTGCCAGCAGTTTTGACGATGCGGGCACCGGGGAGCTGTTTTTT. Drawing the rest from reference TRBV28 and TRBJ2-2, the complete variable domain is DVKVTQSSRYLVKRTGEKVFLECVQDMDHENMFWYRQDPGLGLRLIYFSYDVKMKEKGDIPEGYSVSREKKERFSLILESASTNQTSMYLCASSFDDAGTGELFFGEGSRLTVL.

The CDR3: CASSHGSPSREAFF. CDR3 in DNA: TGTGCCAGCAGCCATGGCTCCCCGTCCCGAGAAGCTTTCTTT. This chain uses TRBV3-1 (or the pseudogene TRBV3-2) with TRBJ1-1, with D uncertain. CDR3 size: 14 residues. The germline V and J ends were trimmed by 3 bases and 8 bases, with 16 bases remaining between them. Germline values: CDR1 LGHDT, CDR2 YNNKEL (reference sequence).

This chain joins TRBV25-1 and TRBJ2-2, with TRBD2 identical over 7 bases. The germline gives CDR1 MGHDK, CDR2 SYGVNS. The CDR3 has 17 residues. Trimming removed 2 bases from V and 1 base from J; junction bases left unmatched: 7. CDR3 amino acids: CASSEKGGRRNTGELFF. The CDR3 DNA sequence: TGTGCCAGCAGTGAAAAAGGCGGGAGAAGGAACACCGGGGAGCTGTTTTTT.

CDR3 sequence reads: CASSFSGAPISGNTIYF. The DNA of the CDR3 is TGTGCCAGCAGCTTCTCAGGGGCCCCCATCTCTGGAAACACCATATATTTT. The chain uses TRBV7-2 and TRBJ1-3; tentatively, D is TRBD1 (6 bases). The germline V gene has CDR1 SGHTA and CDR2 FQGNSA. V was pared by 3 bases and J by 0 bases, with 15 bases between. This CDR3 spans 17 amino acids. Filled out from reference TRBV7-2 and TRBJ1-3, the complete variable domain reads GAGVSQSPSNKVTEKGKDVELRCDPISGHTALYWYRQSLGQGLEFLIYFQGNSAPDKSGLPSDRFSAERTGGSVSTLTIQRTQQEDSAVYLCASSFSGAPISGNTIYFGEGSWLTVV.

With regard to this clone: This sample also contains other DNA sequences that code for the same CDR3. The gene calls are TRBV19 and TRBJ1-2; D unresolved. V lost 4 bases and J lost 3, with 3 bases in between. CDR3 length: 11 amino acids. Germline V gene lookup returns CDR1 LNHDA and CDR2 SQIVND (reference sequence). The CDR3 here is CASSRDYGYTF. CDR3 coding DNA: TGTGCCAGTAGTAGAGACTATGGCTACACCTTC.

The chain uses TRBV11-3 and TRBJ2-2; D not resolved. The CDR3 is 14 residues long. The germline V and J ends were trimmed by 3 bases and 3 bases, with 8 bases remaining between them. Germline V gene data show CDR1 as SGHNT and CDR2 as YENEEA. The CDR3 region is CASSFGRDTGELFF. As DNA, the CDR3 is TGTGCCAGCAGCTTCGGTCGCGACACCGGGGAGCTGTTTTTT.

The chain joins TRBV28 to TRBJ2-2; 13 positions match TRBD2. The CDR3 totals 15 residues. Germline V gene sequence: CDR1 MDHEN, CDR2 SYDVKM. Trimming took 8 bases from V and 2 from J; bases not matched to a gene: 2. CDR3 sequence (DNA): TGTGCCAGCCGGACTAGCGGGAGAAACACCGGGGAGCTGTTTTTT. The encoded protein is CASRTSGRNTGELFF.

V is TRBV28 and J is TRBJ1-2; a possible D gene is TRBD1 (5 bases). Between the trimmed V and J ends, which lost 6 bases and 8 bases, there was a span of 13 bases. Per germline, CDR1 MDHEN and CDR2 SYDVKM. This CDR3 is built from 12 residues. For the CDR3, the DNA is TGTGCCAGCAGATCGGGGGGAGAGGGCTACACCTTC. The encoded protein is CASRSGGEGYTF.

The chain recombines TRBV9 with TRBJ1-5, with a tentative D call TRBD1 (6 bases). Trimming removed 4 bases from V and 4 bases from J, with 15 bases in between. The CDR3 covers 15 residues. Germline CDR1 is SGDLS and CDR2 is YYNGEE. The CDR3 DNA follows: TGTGCCAGCAGCCCACGGGGGGGCTGGAATCAGCCCCAGCATTTT. The encoded protein is CASSPRGGWNQPQHF.

For this clone: The sample holds other DNA sequences that translate to the same CDR3. The rearrangement joins TRBV5-6 to TRBJ1-2; D is unclear. This CDR3 is 13 amino acids long. Germline CDR1 and CDR2: SGHDT and YYEEEE. Trimming shortened V by 0 bases and J by 2 bases, and 5 bases separated the two germline ends. The CDR3 nucleotides are TGTGCCAGCAGCTTGGGTCAGAACTATGGCTACACCTTC. Its protein product is CASSLGQNYGYTF. The whole variable domain, remainder taken from reference TRBV5-6 and TRBJ1-2, is DAGVTQSPTHLIKTRGQQVTLRCSPKSGHDTVSWYQQALGQGPQFIFQYYEEEERQRGNFPDRFSGHQFPNYSSELNVNALLLGDSALYLCASSLGQNYGYTFGSGTRLTVV.

The chain couples TRBV21-1 to TRBJ1-1; the D call of TRBD1 is as the table states it, not checked on the DNA. TRBV21-1 corresponds to a pseudogene. The CDR3 sequence is 15 residues long. In DNA, the CDR3 is TGTGCCAGCAGCAAAGTACCCAGGGGTCGGACTGAAGCTTTCTTT. Its protein is CASSKVPRGRTEAFF.

In DNA, the CDR3 is TGTGCCAGCAGCCCGGCCTCACGGGGGGCGATCACCGGGGAGCTGTTTTTT. It codes for CASSPASRGAITGELFF. This rearrangement joins TRBV9 to TRBJ2-2; tentative D call: TRBD2 (7 bases). The ends were cut back, 4 bases at V and 4 bases at J, with 20 bases in the middle. CDR1 and CDR2 from the germline V gene are SGDLS and YYNGEE. This CDR3 region has 17 residues. Using reference TRBV9 and TRBJ2-2 for the parts outside the CDR3, the full variable domain is DSGVTQTPKHLITATGQRVTLRCSPRSGDLSVYWYQQSLDQGLQFLIQYYNGEERAKGNILERFSAQQFPDLHSELNLSSLELGDSALYFCASSPASRGAITGELFFGEGSRLTVL.

V and J are TRBV12-2 and TRBJ2-1; whether TRBD2, the table's D call, matches the DNA was not checked. TRBV12-2 is labeled a pseudogene. The CDR3 is made up of 17 amino acids. The CDR3 DNA sequence: TGTGCAAGTCGCTTAACGGGACTAGCGGGAAGTTACAATGAGCAGTTCTTC. Its translation: CASRLTGLAGSYNEQFF.

The chain links TRBV19 to TRBJ1-5; 7 bases line up with TRBD1. Losses at the gene ends were 2 bases for V and 2 bases for J; bases not matched to a gene: 0. The CDR3 length is 14 residues. Germline CDR1 reads LNHDA; CDR2 reads SQIVND (reference sequence). The CDR3 region has the DNA TGTGCCAGTAGTATAACAGGGGGCAATCAGCCCCAGCATTTT. This gives the protein CASSITGGNQPQHF.

This chain joins TRBV28 and TRBJ1-2, with 8 bases lining up with TRBD1. CDR1 is MDHEN, CDR2 SYDVKM, per germline. Germline trimming cut 3 bases from V and 1 base from J; bases unmatched to any gene: 13. CDR3 length: 18 residues. The CDR3 reads CASSFTLDRGPDNYGYTF. As DNA, the CDR3 is TGTGCCAGCAGTTTCACTCTCGACAGGGGCCCAGATAACTATGGCTACACCTTC.

This chain links TRBV3-1 (or the pseudogene TRBV3-2) with TRBJ2-1; D possibly corresponds to TRBD2 (5 bases). Per the germline V gene, CDR1 is LGHDT and CDR2 is YNNKEL (reference sequence). This CDR3 spans 17 amino acids. V was pared by 4 bases and J by 8 bases, with 24 bases between. Here the CDR3 DNA reads TGTGCCAGCAGCCGATTCGAGGTGAGGGCCCCACTTGATGAGCAGTTCTTC. This encodes CASSRFEVRAPLDEQFF.

This chain uses TRBV3-1 (or the pseudogene TRBV3-2) with TRBJ1-3; TRBD1 matches at 9 bases. This CDR3 has 14 residues. V gave up 1 base and J gave up 14 bases; unmatched junction bases: 9. Germline lookup yields CDR1 LGHDT and CDR2 YNNKEL (reference sequence). The CDR3 DNA reads TGTGCCAGCAGCCAAGGCAGGGGGACAGGGCCCTTATATTTT. It specifies CASSQGRGTGPLYF.